The next 12 T cell receptor beta chains were all read from a single sample in a study of regulatory T cells in long-lasting Graves disease. Through Arm-PCR of CDR3 regions and iRepertoire HTBI primers, TCR beta libraries were built. TCRdb fed the multiplex PCR reads into MiXCR, producing one record per CDR3 protein. The table records approximately 350,000 distinct CDR3 sequences, around 16% of them present only once. Time point indicated: newly diagnosed GD, antithyroid drugs for less than 3 months. Scientists built the TCR library using RNA that was extracted from PBMCs. These same records also appear under a second study, on T cells in Graves' hyperthyroidism and ophthalmopathy.

Specimen: peripheral blood mononuclear cells (PBMCs), collected at new diagnosis, from a patient treated with antithyroid drugs. These receptors were obtained from a woman between 18 and 29 years old with Graves disease.

This clonotype was recorded at least ten times. The CDR3 nucleotides read TGTGCCAGCACTCAGGGTTCCAATCAGCCCCAGCATTTT. Amino acid sequence: CASTQGSNQPQHF. This chain connects TRBV2 to TRBJ1-5; the D gene is possibly TRBD1 (5 bases). The CDR3 spans 13 residues. Germline CDR1 SNHLY, CDR2 FYNNEI. V dropped 7 bases and J dropped 3 bases, with 10 bases sitting between them.

Concerning this clonotype itself: This may be a read error: a much more frequent sequence differs by one nucleotide. This chain links TRBV7-9 with TRBJ2-7; the D gene is possibly TRBD2 (6 bases). The germline gives CDR1 SEHNR, CDR2 FQNEAQ (reference sequence). The CDR3 contains 13 residues. The chain's CDR3 is CASSARTDYGQYF. DNA for the CDR3: TGTGCCAGCAGCGCAAGGACGGACTACGGGCAGTACTTC.

The rearrangement joins TRBV29-1 to TRBJ1-2, with 7 bases that match TRBD1. The CDR3 runs 14 residues. Germline-derived CDR1 and CDR2 are SQVTM and ANQGSEA. V gave up 6 bases and J gave up 3 bases; unmatched junction bases: 10. DNA of the CDR3: TGCAGCGTAGATTTCGACAGGGTCGACTATGGCTACACCTTC. Translation gives CSVDFDRVDYGYTF.

To note about this clonotype: This may arise from a read error, as a much more abundant clone is one base away. The V gene is TRBV6-5, the J gene TRBJ2-2, with a possible D match to TRBD1 (6 bases). The CDR3 is made up of 17 amino acids. CDR1 is MNHEY, CDR2 SVGAGI, per germline. The CDR3 DNA follows: TGTACCAGCAGTTACAACCTTGAAACAGGGTGGGCCGGGGAGCTGTTTTTT. This gives the protein CTSSYNLETGWAGELFF.

In its sample, this clonotype was seen many times. The chain recombines TRBV2 with TRBJ2-7; 9 bases align to TRBD1. The V gene's germline CDR1 is SNHLY and CDR2 FYNNEI. J gave up 0 bases and V 6 bases, and 6 bases lay outside the gene matches. The CDR3 loop spans 15 amino acids. The CDR3 sequence is CASRAGQGNSYEQYF. In DNA, the CDR3 is TGTGCCAGCAGAGCGGGACAGGGAAACTCCTACGAGCAGTACTTC.

This clonotype came up many times. J is TRBJ2-7 and V is TRBV6-1; 8 bases agree with TRBD2. Germline trimming cut 6 bases from V and 2 bases from J; bases unmatched to any gene: 12. This CDR3 contains 16 residues. In germline, CDR1 is MNHNS, CDR2 SASEGT. CDR3 nucleotide sequence: TGTGCCAGCAGCCCCCCCCGGGGGGGAAGCACCTACGAGCAGTACTTC. This codes for CASSPPRGGSTYEQYF.

This clonotype was found many times. This sequence joins TRBV4-1 and TRBJ2-7; the D gene is possibly TRBD2 (5 bases). Germline-derived CDR1 and CDR2 are MGHRA and YSYEKL. V gave up 0 bases and J gave up 4 bases, with 7 bases separating them. The CDR3 contains 13 residues. The CDR3 here is CASSQDRLYEQYF. DNA of the CDR3: TGCGCCAGCAGCCAAGATCGACTATACGAGCAGTACTTC.

Comment on this clonotype: This may be a read error, as it is one base from a much larger clone. The chain uses TRBV14 and TRBJ2-7, with a tentative D call TRBD2 (5 bases). The CDR3 consists of 14 residues. Looked up from germline, CDR1 is SGHDN and CDR2 is FVKESK. The CDR3 nucleotides read TGTGTCAGCAGCCACTACGGGATTTCCTACGAGCAGTACTTC. It translates to CVSSHYGISYEQYF.

V usage is TRBV4-2 and J usage is TRBJ2-2; no clear D gene. The CDR3 contains 14 residues. Germline values: CDR1 LGHNA, CDR2 YNFKEQ. The ends were cut back, 2 bases at V and 6 bases at J, with 10 bases in the middle. The CDR3 region is CASSQMGSPGELFF. The DNA for the CDR3 is TGTGCCAGCAGCCAAATGGGGTCTCCCGGGGAGCTGTTTTTT.

This clonotype was observed many times. The chain links TRBV11-2 to TRBJ1-1, with D unresolved. CDR1 is SGHAT, CDR2 FQNNGV, per germline. The V and J ends lost 5 bases and 5 bases respectively, with 15 bases between them. The CDR3 is 14 residues long. The DNA for the CDR3 is TGTGCCAGCAGCATAGCTGCGACGGAGACTGAAGCTTTCTTT. Translating gives CASSIAATETEAFF.

This clonotype has more than one count but fewer than ten. The chain joins TRBV2 to TRBJ1-1; TRBD1 aligns across 8 bases. The CDR3 covers 11 residues. The germline CDR1 and CDR2 sequences are SNHLY and FYNNEI. After removal of 6 bases from V and 8 bases from J, the junction contained 2 bases not matched to a gene. This CDR3 is CASRQGAEAFF. DNA of the CDR3: TGTGCCAGCAGGCAGGGGGCAGAAGCTTTCTTT.

This clonotype has a count of ten or more. This sequence joins TRBV7-8 and TRBJ2-1; 7 bases map to TRBD1. This CDR3 has 14 residues. With V trimmed by 3 bases and J by 5 bases, 4 bases remained unmatched. The germline V gene encodes CDR1 SGHVS and CDR2 FQNEAQ. The CDR3 reads CASSLGTDDNEQFF. CDR3 sequence (DNA): TGTGCCAGCAGCTTGGGGACAGACGACAATGAGCAGTTCTTC.